The T cell receptor (beta chain) under discussion was sequenced for a study of T-cell reconstitution after alpha-beta-depleted transplantation in children. Study-level results: About two months after transplant, alpha-beta T cells reportedly came from several hundred expanded graft clones. Some patients showed high day-60 TCRbeta diversity, which derived from surviving recipient T cells and thymic progenitors. Once a year had passed after transplant, T-cell counts and diversity came mostly from newly produced T cells.

Preparing the TCRbeta library involved the use of unique molecular identifiers. MiXCR, applied by TCRdb to the PCR reads, yields one record per CDR3 protein. The sample shows around 210,000 distinct CDR3 sequences, roughly 7.1% of them seen only once. This clonotype was counted a few times. Its antigen is undetermined. V was pared by 3 bases and J by 6 bases, with 0 bases of the junction left unmatched. Germline-derived CDR1 and CDR2 are DFQATT and SNEGSKA (reference sequence). This CDR3 contains 12 residues. The sequencing used PBMCs, collected before TCRalphabeta/CD19-depleted stem cell transplant. This clonotype originated in a boy between 2 and 15 years old with acute lymphoblastic leukemia, due to receive a stem cell transplant. The chain is built from TRBV20-1 and TRBJ2-7; TRBD2 agrees at 12 bases. The DNA of the CDR3 is TGCAGTGCTAGGACTAGCGGGAGCGAGCAGTACTTC. It codes for CSARTSGSEQYF.